A selection of T cell receptor beta chains follows, all from one sample in a study of blood T cell repertoires in COVID-19. Measured with immunoSEQ multiplex PCR; TCRdb has only the in-frame clones, and not every one. The repertoire holds around 300,000 clones, with about 90% as singletons. Sequencing was done on a sample of peripheral blood. Every receptor here comes from a woman aged 25 to 39 who had recovered from COVID-19. Both conserved end residues are part of each CDR3.

>TRBV7-9|TRBJ2-1
CASSPLAGVRNEQFF
>TRBV29-1|TRBJ2-3
CSVEDGSAGPTGGTQYF
>TRBV7-2|TRBJ1-1
CASSYRSGGPAFF
>TRBV13|TRBJ2-7
CASSLGRTYEQYF
>TRBV14|TRBJ1-1
CASSQVTGWDTEAFF
>TRBV5-1|TRBJ2-5
CASSGGTAYQETQYF
>TRBV9|TRBJ1-4
CASSPEATKTGVGEKLFF
>TRBV7-2|TRBJ1-5
CASSKQGALEPQHF
>TRBV19|TRBJ1-2
CASSIGTGGGYTF
>TRBV30|TRBJ1-6
CASRPDRADSPLHF
>TRBV9|TRBJ2-1
CASSAWTSGSSEQFF
>TRBV29-1|TRBJ2-5
CSVEHFSTETQYF
>TRBV5-4|TRBJ2-5
CASSFAGGRQETQYF
>TRBV10-3|TRBJ1-2
CAIMDSNYGYTF
>TRBV25-1|TRBJ1-1
CAVKQGNTEAFF
>TRBV5-1|TRBJ2-2
CASSLGQGLPGELFF
>TRBV9|TRBJ2-3
CASSPPLGGTDTQYF
>TRBV5-6|TRBJ2-7
CASSPAGAGIYEQYF
>TRBV10-2|TRBJ2-5
CASSEGQKETQYF
>TRBV25-1|TRBJ2-1
CASSGADRTSGANEQFF
>TRBV3-1/TRBV3-2|TRBJ2-7
CASSQSRTSGGLKQYF
>TRBV9|TRBJ1-3
CASSVDYSGNTIYF
>TRBV3-1/TRBV3-2|TRBJ1-2
CASSLSRRAFYGYTF
>TRBV3-1/TRBV3-2|TRBJ1-2
CASSPYRQGPGYTF
>TRBV3-1/TRBV3-2|TRBJ1-5
CASSQNRANQPQHF
>TRBV3-1/TRBV3-2|TRBJ1-3
CASSLRTVSGNTIYF
>TRBV11-2|TRBJ2-5
CASSLGDSDQETQYF
>TRBV5-1|TRBJ2-1
CASIGDRRYNEQFF
>TRBV7-3|TRBJ2-3
CASSLNSFRTDTQYF
>TRBV20-1|TRBJ1-3
CSASDKSSGNTIYF
>TRBV3-1/TRBV3-2|TRBJ2-7
CASSQPSTVSYEQYF
>TRBV7-9|TRBJ2-1
CASSYRQGSYNEQFF
>TRBV19|TRBJ2-1
CASSSGGNEQFF
>TRBV7-2|TRBJ1-3
CASSPWAAGGNTIYF
>TRBV6-5|TRBJ2-3
CASSSQRRWRDTQYF
>TRBV7-2|TRBJ2-3
CASSLEDRGTDTQYF
>TRBV11-2|TRBJ2-7
CASSLLRISTGEQYF
>TRBV5-6|TRBJ2-1
CASSIGGGGGYNEQFF
>TRBV4-1|TRBJ1-2
CASSQEQRYSYGYTF
>TRBV4-2|TRBJ2-7
CASSHPAGAYEQYF
>TRBV9|TRBJ2-2
CASSGAGGPGELFF
>TRBV19|TRBJ2-2
CATYEGRENTGELFF
>TRBV4-1|TRBJ1-1
CASSRGQGTNTEAFF
>TRBV9|TRBJ2-2
CASSGVSGRGISNTGELFF
>TRBV7-3|TRBJ2-3
CASSSRLAGGIGTQYF
>TRBV25-1|TRBJ2-2
CASSERTGGPGELFF
>TRBV19|TRBJ2-1
CASSDGREQFF
>TRBV6-2/TRBV6-3|TRBJ2-1
CASSYLPPTAGANYNEQFF
>TRBV9|TRBJ2-1
CASSVGTSGDNEQFF
>TRBV4-1|TRBJ2-7
CASSQGTGTGRDEQYF
>TRBV11-2|TRBJ2-3
CASSSTTSTDTQYF
>TRBV11-2|TRBJ1-2
CASSLAGQYYGYTF
>TRBV19|TRBJ1-1
CASRLFSAQNTEAFF
>TRBV30|TRBJ2-7
CAWSPYSGGSSFYEQYF
>TRBV5-1|TRBJ2-1
CASSLGQGAHTEQFF
>TRBV6-2/TRBV6-3|TRBJ2-7
CASSSDRDSPYEQYF
>TRBV2|TRBJ2-7
CASSGSRLAGAGGYEQYF
>TRBV5-5|TRBJ2-3
CASSFPSPAGTDTQYF
>TRBV19|TRBJ2-7
CASSTTGKQYF
>TRBV5-4|TRBJ2-2
CASSLGLAGGPTGELFF